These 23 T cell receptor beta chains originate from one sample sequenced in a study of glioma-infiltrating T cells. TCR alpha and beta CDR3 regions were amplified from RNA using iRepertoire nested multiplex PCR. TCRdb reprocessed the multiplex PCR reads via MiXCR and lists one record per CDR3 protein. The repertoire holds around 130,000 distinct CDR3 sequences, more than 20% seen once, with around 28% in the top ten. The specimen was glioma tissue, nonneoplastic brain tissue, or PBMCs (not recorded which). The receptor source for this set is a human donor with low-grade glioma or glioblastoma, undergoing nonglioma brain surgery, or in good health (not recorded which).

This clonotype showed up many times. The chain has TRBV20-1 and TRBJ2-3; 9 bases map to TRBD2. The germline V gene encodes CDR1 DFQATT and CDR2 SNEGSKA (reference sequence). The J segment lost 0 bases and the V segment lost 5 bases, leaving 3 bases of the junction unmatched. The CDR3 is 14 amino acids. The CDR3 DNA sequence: TGCAGTGCTGAGCGGGGGGCTAGCACAGATACGCAGTATTTT. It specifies CSAERGASTDTQYF.

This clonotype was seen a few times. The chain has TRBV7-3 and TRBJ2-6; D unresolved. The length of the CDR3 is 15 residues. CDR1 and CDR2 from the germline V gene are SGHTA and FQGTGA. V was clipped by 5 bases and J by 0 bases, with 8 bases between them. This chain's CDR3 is CASSPSNSGANVLTF. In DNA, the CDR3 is TGTGCCAGCAGCCCGAGTAACTCTGGGGCCAACGTCCTGACTTTC.

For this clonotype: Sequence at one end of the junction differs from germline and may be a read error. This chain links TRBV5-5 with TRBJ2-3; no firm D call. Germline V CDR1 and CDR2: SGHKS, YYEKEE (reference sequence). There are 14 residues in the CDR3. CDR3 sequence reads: CASSLGSPADTQYF. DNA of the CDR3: TGCGCCAGCAGCTTGGGATCCCCAGCAGATACGCAGTATTTT.

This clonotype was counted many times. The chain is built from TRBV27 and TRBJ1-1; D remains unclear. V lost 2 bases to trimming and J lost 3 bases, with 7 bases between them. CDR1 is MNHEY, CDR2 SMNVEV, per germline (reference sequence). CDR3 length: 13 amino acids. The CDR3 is CASSLGLDTEAFF. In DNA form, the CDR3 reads TGTGCCAGCAGTTTAGGGCTGGACACTGAAGCTTTCTTT.

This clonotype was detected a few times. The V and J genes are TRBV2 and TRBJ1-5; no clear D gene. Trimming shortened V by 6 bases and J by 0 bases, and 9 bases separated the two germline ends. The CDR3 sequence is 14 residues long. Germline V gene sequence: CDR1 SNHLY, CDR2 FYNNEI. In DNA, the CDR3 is TGTGCCAGCAGGGAGCTAAATAGCAATCAGCCCCAGCATTTT. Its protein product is CASRELNSNQPQHF.

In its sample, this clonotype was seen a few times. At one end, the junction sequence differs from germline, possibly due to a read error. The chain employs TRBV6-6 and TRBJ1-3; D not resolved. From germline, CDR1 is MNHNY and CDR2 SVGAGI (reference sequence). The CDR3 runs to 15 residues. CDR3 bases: TGTGCCAGCAGTTACTCCTGGGATTCTGGAAACACCATGTATTTT. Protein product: CASSYSWDSGNTMYF.

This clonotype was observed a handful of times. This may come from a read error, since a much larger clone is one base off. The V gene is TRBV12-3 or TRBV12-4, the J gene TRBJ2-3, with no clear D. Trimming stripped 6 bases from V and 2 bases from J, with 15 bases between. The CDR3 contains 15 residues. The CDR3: CASRPLVVITDTQYF. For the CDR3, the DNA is TGTGCCAGCAGGCCTTTGGTGGTAATCACAGATACGCAGTATTTT.

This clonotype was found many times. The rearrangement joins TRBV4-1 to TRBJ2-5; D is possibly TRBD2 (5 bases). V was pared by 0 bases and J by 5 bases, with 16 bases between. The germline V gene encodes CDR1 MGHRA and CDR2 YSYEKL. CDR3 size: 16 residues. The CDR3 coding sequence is TGCGCCAGCAGCCAAGATCCCATGGGAGTACAGGAGACCCAGTACTTC. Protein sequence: CASSQDPMGVQETQYF.

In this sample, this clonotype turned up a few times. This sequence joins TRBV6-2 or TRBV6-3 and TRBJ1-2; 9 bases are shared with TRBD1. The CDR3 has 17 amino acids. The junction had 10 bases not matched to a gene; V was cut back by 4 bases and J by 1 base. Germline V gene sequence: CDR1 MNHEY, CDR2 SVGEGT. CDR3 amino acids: CASSSLRTGEFNYGYTF. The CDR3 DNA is TGTGCCAGCAGTTCCCTCCGGACAGGGGAATTTAACTATGGCTACACCTTC.

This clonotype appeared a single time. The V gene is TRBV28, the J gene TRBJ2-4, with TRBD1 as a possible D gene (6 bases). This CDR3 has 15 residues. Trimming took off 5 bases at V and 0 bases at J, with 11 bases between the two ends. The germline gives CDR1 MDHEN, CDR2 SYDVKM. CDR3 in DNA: TGTGCCAGCAGTCGGACAGCTATAGCCAAAAACATTCAGTACTTC. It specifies CASSRTAIAKNIQYF.

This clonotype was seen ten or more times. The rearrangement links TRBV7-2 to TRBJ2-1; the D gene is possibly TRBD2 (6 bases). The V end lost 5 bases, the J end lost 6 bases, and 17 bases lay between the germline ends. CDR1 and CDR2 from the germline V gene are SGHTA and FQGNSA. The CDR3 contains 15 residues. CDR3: CASSRGAGVSNEQFF. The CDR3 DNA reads TGTGCCAGCAGCCGCGGGGCTGGGGTTAGCAATGAGCAGTTCTTC.

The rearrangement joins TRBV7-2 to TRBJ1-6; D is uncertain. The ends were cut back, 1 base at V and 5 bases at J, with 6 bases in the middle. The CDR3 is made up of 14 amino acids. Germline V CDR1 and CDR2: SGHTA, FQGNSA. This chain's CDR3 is CASSLERNNSPLHF. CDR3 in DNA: TGTGCCAGCAGCTTAGAACGGAATAATTCACCCCTCCACTTT.

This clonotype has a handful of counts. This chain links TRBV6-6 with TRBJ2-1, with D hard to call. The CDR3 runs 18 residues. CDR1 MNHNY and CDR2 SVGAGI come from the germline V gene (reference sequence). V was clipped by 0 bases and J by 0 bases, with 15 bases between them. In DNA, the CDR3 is TGTGCCAGCAGTTACTCCCCGGACCGTCCGAGCTCCTACAATGAGCAGTTCTTC. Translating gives CASSYSPDRPSSYNEQFF.

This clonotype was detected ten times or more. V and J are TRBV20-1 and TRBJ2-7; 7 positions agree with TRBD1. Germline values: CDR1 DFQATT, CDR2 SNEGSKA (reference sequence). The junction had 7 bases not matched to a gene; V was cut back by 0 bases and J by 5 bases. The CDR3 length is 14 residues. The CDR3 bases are TGCAGTGCTAGAGATCGTGGCAGGGGGAACGAGCAGTACGTC. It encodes CSARDRGRGNEQYV.

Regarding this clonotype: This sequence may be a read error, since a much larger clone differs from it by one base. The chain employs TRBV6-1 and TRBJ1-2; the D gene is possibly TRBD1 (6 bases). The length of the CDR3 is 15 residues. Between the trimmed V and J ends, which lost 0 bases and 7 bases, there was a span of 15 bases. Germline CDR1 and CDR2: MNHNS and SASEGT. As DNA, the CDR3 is TGTGCCAGCAGTGAAGCGCTTCCCGGGGGGCTTGGCTACACCTTC. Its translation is CASSEALPGGLGYTF.

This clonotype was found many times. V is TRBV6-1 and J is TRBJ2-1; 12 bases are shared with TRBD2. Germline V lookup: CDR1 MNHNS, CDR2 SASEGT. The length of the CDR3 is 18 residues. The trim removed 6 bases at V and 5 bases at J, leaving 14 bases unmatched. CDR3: CASRRRLAGGPINNEQFF. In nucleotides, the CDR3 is TGTGCCAGCAGGCGGCGGCTAGCGGGGGGGCCGATCAACAATGAGCAGTTCTTC.

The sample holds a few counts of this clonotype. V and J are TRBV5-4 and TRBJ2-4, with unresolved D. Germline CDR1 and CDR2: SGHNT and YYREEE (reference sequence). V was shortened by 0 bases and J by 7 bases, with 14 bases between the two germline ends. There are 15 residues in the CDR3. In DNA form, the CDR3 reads TGTGCCAGCAGCTTGGGAGGTTCGTCAAGTAACATTCAGTACTTC. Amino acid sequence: CASSLGGSSSNIQYF.

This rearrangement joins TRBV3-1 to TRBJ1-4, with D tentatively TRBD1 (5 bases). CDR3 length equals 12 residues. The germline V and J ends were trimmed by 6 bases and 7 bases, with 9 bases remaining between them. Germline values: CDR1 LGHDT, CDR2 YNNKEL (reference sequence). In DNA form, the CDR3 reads TGTGCCAGCAGTAAGAGGGGTGAAAAACTGTTTTTT. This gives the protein CASSKRGEKLFF.

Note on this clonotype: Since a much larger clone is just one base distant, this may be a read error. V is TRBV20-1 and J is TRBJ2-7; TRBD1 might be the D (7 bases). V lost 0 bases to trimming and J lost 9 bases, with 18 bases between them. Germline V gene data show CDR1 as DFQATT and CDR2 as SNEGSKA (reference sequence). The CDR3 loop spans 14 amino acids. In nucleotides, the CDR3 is TGCAGTGCTAGAGATGCGGGCGGGCAGGGGGGGCAGTACGTC. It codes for CSARDAGGQGGQYV.

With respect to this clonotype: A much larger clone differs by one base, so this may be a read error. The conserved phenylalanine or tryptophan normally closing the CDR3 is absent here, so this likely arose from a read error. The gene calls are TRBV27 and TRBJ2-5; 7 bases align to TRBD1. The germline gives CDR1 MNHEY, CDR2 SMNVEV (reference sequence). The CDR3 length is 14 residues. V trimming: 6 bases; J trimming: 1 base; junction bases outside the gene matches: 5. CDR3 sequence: CASSSPGGQETQYL. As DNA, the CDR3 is TGTGCCAGCAGCTCTCCAGGGGGCCAAGAGACCCAGTACTTA.

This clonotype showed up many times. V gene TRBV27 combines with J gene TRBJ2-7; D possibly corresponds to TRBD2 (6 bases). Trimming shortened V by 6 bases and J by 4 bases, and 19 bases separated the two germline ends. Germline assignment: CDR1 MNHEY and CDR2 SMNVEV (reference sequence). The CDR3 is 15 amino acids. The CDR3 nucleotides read TGTGCCAGCAGGGCGCGGGGTCGGGTCCAGTACGAGCAGTACGTC. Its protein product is CASRARGRVQYEQYV.

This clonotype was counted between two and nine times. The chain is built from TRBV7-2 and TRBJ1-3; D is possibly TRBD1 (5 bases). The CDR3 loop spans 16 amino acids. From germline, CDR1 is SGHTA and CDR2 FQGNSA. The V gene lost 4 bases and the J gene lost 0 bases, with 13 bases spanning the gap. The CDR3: CASSSQASYSGNTIYF. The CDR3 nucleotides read TGTGCCAGCAGCTCACAGGCCAGCTACTCTGGAAACACCATATATTTT.

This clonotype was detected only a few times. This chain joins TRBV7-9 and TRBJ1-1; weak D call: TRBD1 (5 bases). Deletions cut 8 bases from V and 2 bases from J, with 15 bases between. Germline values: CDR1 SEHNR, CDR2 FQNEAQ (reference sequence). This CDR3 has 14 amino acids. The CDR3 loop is CASLGLGGNTEAFF. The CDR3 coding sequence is TGTGCCAGCCTGGGGCTCGGGGGTAACACTGAAGCTTTCTTT.